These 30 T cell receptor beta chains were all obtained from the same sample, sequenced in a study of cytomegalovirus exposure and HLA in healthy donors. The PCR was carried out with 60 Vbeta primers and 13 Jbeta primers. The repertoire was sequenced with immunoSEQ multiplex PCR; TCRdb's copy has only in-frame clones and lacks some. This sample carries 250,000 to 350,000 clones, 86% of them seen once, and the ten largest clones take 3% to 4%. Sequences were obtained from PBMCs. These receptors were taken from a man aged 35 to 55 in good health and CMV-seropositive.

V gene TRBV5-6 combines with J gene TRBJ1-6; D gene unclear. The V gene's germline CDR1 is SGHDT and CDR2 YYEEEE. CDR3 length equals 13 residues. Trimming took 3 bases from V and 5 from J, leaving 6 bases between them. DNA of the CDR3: TGTGCCAGCAGCTCCAGGCATAATTCACCCCTCCACTTT. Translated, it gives CASSSRHNSPLHF.

The chain's CDR3 is CAISENGLGITDTQYF. The CDR3 DNA sequence: TGTGCCATCAGTGAGAACGGACTAGGCATCACAGATACGCAGTATTTT. The chain carries TRBV10-3 and TRBJ2-3; 7 bases match TRBD2. Unmatched junction bases numbered 7, after V lost 2 bases and J lost 2 bases. The CDR3 loop spans 16 amino acids. CDR1 is ENHRY and CDR2 is SYGVKD in the germline V gene.

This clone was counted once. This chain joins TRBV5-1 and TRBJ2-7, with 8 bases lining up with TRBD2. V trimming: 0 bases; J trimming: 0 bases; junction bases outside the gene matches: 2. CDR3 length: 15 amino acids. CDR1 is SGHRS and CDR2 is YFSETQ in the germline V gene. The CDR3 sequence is CASSLGSGSSYEQYF. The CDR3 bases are TGCGCCAGCAGCTTGGGAAGCGGGAGCTCCTACGAGCAGTACTTC.

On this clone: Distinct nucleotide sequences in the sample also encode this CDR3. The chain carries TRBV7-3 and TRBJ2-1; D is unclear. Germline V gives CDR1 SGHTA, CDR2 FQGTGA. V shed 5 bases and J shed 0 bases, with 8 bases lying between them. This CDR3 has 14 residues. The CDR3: CASSLGGSYNEQFF. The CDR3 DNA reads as TGTGCCAGCAGCCTAGGCGGCTCCTACAATGAGCAGTTCTTC.

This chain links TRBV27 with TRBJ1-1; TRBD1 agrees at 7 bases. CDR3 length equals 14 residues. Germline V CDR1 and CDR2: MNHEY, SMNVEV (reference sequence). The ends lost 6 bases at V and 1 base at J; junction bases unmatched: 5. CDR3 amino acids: CASRRQGANTEAFF. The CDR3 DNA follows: TGTGCCAGCAGAAGACAGGGAGCGAACACTGAAGCTTTCTTT.

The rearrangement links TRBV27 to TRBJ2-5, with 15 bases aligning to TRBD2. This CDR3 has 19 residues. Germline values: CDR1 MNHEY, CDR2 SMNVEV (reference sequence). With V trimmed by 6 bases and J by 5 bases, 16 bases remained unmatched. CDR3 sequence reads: CASSLISTPGLAGGETQYF. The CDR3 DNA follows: TGTGCCAGCAGCCTCATTTCTACCCCCGGACTAGCGGGGGGGGAGACCCAGTACTTC.

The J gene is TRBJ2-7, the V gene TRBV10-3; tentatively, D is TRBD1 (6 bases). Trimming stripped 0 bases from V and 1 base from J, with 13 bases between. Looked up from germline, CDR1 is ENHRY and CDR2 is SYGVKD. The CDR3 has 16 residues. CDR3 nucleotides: TGTGCCATCAGTGAGTCCTTGGGGGCAGGTTCCTACGAGCAGTACTTC. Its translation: CAISESLGAGSYEQYF.

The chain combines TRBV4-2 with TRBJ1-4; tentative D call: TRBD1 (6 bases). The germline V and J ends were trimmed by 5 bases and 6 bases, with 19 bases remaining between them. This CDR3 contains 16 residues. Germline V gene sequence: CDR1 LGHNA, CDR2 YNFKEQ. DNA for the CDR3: TGTGCCAGCAGCGGCAACAGGGAGAACTTCCATGAAAAACTGTTTTTT. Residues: CASSGNRENFHEKLFF.

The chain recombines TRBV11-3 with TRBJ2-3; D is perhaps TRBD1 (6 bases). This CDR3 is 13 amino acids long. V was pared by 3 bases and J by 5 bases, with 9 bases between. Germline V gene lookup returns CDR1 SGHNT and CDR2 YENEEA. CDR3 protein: CASSFLQGDTQYF. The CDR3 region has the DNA TGTGCCAGCAGCTTTCTACAGGGAGATACGCAGTATTTT.

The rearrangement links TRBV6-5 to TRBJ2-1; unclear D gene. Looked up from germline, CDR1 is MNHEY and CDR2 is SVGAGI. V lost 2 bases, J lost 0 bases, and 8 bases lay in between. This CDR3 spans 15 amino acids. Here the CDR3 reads CASSYARSSYNEQFF. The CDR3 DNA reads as TGTGCCAGCAGTTACGCGAGGAGCTCCTACAATGAGCAGTTCTTC.

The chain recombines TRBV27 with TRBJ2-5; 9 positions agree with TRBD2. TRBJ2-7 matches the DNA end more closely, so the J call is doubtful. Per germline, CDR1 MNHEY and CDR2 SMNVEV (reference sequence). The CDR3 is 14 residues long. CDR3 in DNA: TGTGCCACCTCGGTGATAGCGGGAGTGGACGAGCAGTACTTC. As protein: CATSVIAGVDEQYF.

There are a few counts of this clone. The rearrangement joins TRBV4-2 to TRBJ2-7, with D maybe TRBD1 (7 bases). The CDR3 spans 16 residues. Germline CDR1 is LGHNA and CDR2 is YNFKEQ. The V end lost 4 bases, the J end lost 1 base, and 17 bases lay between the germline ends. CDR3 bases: TGTGCCAGCAGCCCAGGGGGGTTAGCGAAATCCTACGAGCAGTACTTC. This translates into CASSPGGLAKSYEQYF.

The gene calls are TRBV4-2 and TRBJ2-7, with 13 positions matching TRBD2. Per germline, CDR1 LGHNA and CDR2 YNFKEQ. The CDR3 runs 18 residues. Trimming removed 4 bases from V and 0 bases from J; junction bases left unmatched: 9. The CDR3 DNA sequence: TGTGCCAGCAGCCTGGGGACTAGCGGGATTGGAAGCTCCTACGAGCAGTACTTC. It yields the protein CASSLGTSGIGSSYEQYF.

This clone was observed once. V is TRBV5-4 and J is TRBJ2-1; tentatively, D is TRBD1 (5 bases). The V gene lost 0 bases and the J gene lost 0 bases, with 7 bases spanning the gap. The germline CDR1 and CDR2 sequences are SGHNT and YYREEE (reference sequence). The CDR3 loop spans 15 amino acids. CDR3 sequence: CASSLGQGSYNEQFF. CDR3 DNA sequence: TGTGCCAGCAGCTTGGGTCAGGGCTCCTACAATGAGCAGTTCTTC.

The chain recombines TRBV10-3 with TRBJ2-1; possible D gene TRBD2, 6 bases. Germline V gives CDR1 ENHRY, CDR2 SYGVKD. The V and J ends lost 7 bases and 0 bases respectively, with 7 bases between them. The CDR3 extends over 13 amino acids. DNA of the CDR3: TGTGCCATCATGCGGGACTCCTACAATGAGCAGTTCTTC. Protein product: CAIMRDSYNEQFF.

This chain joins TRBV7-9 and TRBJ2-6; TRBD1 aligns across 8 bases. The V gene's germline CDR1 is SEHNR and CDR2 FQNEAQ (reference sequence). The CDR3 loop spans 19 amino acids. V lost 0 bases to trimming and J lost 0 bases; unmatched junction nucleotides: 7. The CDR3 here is CASSLALGQGDSGANVLTF. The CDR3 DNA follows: TGTGCCAGCAGCTTAGCGCTTGGACAGGGAGACTCTGGGGCCAACGTCCTGACTTTC.

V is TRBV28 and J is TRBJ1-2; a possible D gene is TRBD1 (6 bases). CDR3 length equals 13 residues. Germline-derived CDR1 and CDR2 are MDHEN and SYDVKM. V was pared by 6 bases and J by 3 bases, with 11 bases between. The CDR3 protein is CASREDRHYGYTF. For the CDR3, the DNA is TGTGCCAGCAGAGAAGACAGGCACTATGGCTACACCTTC.

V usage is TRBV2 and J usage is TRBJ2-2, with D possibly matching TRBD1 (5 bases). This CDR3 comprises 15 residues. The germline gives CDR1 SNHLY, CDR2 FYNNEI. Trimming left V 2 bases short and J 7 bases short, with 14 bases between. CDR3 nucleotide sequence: TGTGCCAGCAGTGAACGTCAGGGTGATCTCGGGGAGCTGTTTTTT. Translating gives CASSERQGDLGELFF.

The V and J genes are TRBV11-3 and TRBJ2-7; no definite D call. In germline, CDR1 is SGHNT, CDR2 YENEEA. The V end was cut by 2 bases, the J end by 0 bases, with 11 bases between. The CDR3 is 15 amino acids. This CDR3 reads CASSLTAASSYEQYF. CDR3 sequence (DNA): TGTGCCAGCAGCTTAACGGCGGCCAGCTCCTACGAGCAGTACTTC. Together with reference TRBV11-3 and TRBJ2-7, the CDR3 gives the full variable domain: EAGVVQSPRYKIIEKKQPVAFWCNPISGHNTLYWYLQNLGQGPELLIRYENEEAVDDSQLPKDRFSAERLKGVDSTLKIQPAELGDSAVYLCASSLTAASSYEQYFGPGTRLTVT.

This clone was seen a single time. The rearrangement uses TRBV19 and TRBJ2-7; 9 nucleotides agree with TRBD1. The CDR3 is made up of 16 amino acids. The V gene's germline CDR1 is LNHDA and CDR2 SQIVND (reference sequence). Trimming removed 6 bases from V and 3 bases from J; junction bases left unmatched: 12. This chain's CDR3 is CASSSTVGQGGYEQYF. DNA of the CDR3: TGTGCCAGTAGCTCAACGGTGGGACAGGGAGGCTACGAGCAGTACTTC.

In DNA form, the CDR3 reads TGTGCCAGCAGTCCACGGGACTACCACATTCAGTACTTC. Its protein is CASSPRDYHIQYF. The chain joins TRBV28 to TRBJ2-4, with TRBD2 matching 7 bases. The CDR3 runs 13 residues. In germline, CDR1 is MDHEN, CDR2 SYDVKM. V shed 5 bases and J 8 bases; nucleotides not matched to a gene: 6.

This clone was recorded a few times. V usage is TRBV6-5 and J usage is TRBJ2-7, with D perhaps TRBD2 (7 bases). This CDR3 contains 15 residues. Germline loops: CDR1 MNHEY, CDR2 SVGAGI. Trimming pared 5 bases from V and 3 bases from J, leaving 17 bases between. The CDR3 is CASSTPRGGNYEQYF. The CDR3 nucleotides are TGTGCCAGCAGTACACCAAGGGGGGGGAACTACGAGCAGTACTTC.

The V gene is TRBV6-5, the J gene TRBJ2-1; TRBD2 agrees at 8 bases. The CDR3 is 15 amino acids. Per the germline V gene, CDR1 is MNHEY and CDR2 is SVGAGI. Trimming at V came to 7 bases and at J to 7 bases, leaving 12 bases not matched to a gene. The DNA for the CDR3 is TGTGCCAGCAAGCCGGGACTAGAGTTTCCTAATGAGCAGTTCTTC. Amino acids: CASKPGLEFPNEQFF.

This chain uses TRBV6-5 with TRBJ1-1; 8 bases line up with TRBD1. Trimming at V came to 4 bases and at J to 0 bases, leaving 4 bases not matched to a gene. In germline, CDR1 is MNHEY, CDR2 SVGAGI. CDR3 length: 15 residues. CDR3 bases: TGTGCCAGCAGTTCCAGGGGGCCGATGAACACTGAAGCTTTCTTT. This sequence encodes CASSSRGPMNTEAFF.

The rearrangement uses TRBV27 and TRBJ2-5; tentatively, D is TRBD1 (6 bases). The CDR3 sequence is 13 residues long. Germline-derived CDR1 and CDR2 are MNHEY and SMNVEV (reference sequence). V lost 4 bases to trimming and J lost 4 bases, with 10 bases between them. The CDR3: CASSYQGPETQYF. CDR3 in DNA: TGTGCCAGCAGTTACCAGGGGCCAGAGACCCAGTACTTC.

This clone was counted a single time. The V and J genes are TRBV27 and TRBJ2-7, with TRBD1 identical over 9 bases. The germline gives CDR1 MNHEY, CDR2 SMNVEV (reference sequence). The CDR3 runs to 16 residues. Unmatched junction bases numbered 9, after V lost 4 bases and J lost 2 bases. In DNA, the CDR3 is TGTGCCAGCAGTTACGGGCCGGGACAGGGTACCTACGAGCAGTACTTC. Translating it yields CASSYGPGQGTYEQYF.

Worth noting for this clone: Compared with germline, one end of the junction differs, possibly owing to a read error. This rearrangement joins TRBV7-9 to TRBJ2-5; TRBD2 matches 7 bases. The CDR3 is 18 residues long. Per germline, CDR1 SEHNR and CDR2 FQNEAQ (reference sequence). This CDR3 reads CSSSLLSRPGGLQETQYF. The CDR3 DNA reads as TGTTCCAGCAGCTTACTTAGTCGGCCGGGAGGACTCCAAGAGACCCAGTACTTC.

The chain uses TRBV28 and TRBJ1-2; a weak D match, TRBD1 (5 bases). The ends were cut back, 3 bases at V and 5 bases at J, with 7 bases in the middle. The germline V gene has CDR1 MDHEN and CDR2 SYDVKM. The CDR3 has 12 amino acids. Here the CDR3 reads CASSLTVYGYTF. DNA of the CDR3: TGTGCCAGCAGTTTGACAGTTTATGGCTACACCTTC.

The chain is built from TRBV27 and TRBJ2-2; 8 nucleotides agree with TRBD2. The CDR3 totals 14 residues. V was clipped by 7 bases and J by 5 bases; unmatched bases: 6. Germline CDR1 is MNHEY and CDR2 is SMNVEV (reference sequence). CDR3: CASTSGRGTGELFF. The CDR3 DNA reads TGTGCCAGCACAAGCGGGAGAGGTACCGGGGAGCTGTTTTTT.

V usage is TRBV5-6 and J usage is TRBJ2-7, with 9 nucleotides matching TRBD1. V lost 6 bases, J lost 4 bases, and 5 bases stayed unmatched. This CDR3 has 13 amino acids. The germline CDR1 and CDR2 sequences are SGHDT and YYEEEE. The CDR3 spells CASIGTGKYEQYF. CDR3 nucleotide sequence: TGTGCCAGCATCGGGACAGGGAAGTACGAGCAGTACTTC.